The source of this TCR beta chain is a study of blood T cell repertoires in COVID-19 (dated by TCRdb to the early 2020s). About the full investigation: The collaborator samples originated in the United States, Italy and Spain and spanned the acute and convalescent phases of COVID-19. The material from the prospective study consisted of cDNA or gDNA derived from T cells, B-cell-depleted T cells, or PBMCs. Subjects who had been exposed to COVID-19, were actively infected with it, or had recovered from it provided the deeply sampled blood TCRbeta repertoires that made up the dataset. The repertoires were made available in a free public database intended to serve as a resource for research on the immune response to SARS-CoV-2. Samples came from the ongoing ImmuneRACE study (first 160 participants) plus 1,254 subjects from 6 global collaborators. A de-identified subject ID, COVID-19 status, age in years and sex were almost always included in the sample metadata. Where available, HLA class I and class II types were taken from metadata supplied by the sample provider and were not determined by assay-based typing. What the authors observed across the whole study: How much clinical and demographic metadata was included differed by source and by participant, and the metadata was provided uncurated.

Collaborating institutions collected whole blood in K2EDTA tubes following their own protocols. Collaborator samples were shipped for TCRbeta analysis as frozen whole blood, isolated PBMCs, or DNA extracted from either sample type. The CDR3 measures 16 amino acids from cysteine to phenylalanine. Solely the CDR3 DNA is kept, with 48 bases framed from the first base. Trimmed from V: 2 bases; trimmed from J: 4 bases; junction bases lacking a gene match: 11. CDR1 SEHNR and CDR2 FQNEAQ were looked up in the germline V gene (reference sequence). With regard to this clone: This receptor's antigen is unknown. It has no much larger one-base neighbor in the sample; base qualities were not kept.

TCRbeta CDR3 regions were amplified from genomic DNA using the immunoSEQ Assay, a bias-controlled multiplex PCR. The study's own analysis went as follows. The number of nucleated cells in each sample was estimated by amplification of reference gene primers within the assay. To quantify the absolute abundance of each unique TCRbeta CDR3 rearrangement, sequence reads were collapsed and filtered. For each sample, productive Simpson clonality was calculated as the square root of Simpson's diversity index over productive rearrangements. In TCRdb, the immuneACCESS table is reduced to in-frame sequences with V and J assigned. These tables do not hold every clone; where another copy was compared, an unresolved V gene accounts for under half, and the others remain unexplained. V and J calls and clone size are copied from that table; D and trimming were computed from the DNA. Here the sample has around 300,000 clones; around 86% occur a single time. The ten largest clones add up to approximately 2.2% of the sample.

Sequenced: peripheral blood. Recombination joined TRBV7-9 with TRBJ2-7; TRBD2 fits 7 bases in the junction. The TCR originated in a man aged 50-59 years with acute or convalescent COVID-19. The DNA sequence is TGTGCCAGCAGCTTACCACCAACCGACGGGGGGTACGAGCAGTACTTC. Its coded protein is CASSLPPTDGGYEQYF.